The clone carrying this T cell receptor beta chain was detected many times. The antigen is unknown. The data stem from a study of neurological immune-mediated disorders. Whole-study results and caveats: HTLV-1-associated myelopathy had the most TCR clonal expansion, and multiple sclerosis had the least, less than healthy controls. The study found no CDR3 amino acid sequences shared by expanded clones across subjects, suggesting private repertoires in all groups.

With 10-nucleotide random UMIs included, cDNA was synthesized by 5'RACE. TCRdb itself ran the 5' RACE reads through MiXCR, one entry per CDR3 protein. Of 55,000 to 65,000 distinct CDR3 sequences in the sample, approximately 12% were seen once. From 2 million PBMCs stored at -80 C, the unsorted libraries were generated. Sequenced input: PBMCs. The TCR was taken from a woman between 55 and 75 years old with HTLV-1-associated myelopathy (HAM/TSP).

This CDR3 reads CSARFQPTDTQYF. The CDR3 DNA reads as TGCAGTGCTAGGTTTCAGCCAACAGATACGCAGTATTTT. This chain connects TRBV20-1 to TRBJ2-3, with D uncertain. Germline CDR1 is DFQATT and CDR2 is SNEGSKA (reference sequence). V was shortened by 3 bases and J by 3 bases, with 10 bases between the two germline ends. The CDR3 covers 13 residues.